The present T cell receptor (beta chain) was sequenced within a study of beta chain features in type 1 diabetes. General study findings and limits: Shorter TCRB CDR3s, moderately but significantly so, were found in Type 1 diabetes patients in all four CD4+ subsets.

This clone was seen a single time. Its antigen is not identified. This sample includes further DNA sequences coding for the same CDR3. What was sequenced were expressed TCRB transcripts, since all of the isolated RNA had been reverse transcribed. Assay: immunoSEQ multiplex PCR; the TCRdb copy retains only in-frame clones and omits some. The sample comprises around 690,000 clones, 12% of which are singletons, and approximately 0.11% rests with the top ten. CDR3 length: 12 residues. Germline loops: CDR1 MNHEY, CDR2 SVGAGI. Trimming removed 6 bases at V and 4 bases at J, with 7 bases between. J is TRBJ1-3 and V is TRBV6-5; D gene ambiguous. The material sequenced was naive CD4+ T cells from blood. The receptor was isolated from a man aged 25-45 years with type 1 diabetes. The CDR3 DNA follows: TGTGCCAGCAGGGGTTCGGGAAACACCATATATTTT. Protein: CASRGSGNTIYF.